This T cell receptor beta chain was profiled in a study of T cells after posttransplantation cyclophosphamide. Cyclophosphamide on days +3 and +4 followed busulfan-fludarabine conditioning and a marrow graft. V lost 3 bases to trimming and J lost 5 bases; unmatched junction nucleotides: 7. CDR3 length: 16 amino acids. The germline gives CDR1 WNHNN, CDR2 SYGVQD (reference sequence). TCRdb keeps only in-frame clones here, not all; method: immunoSEQ multiplex PCR. The sample carries some 10,000 clones, about 89% recorded once. The source was CD4+ T cells sorted from PBMCs, collected after allogeneic stem cell transplant with posttransplant cyclophosphamide. This chain joins TRBV10-1 and TRBJ2-1; 10 nucleotides agree with TRBD2. The receptor's source is a male patient aged 25-45 years who received an allogeneic stem cell transplant from a related donor, was CMV-positive, and had acute GVHD only. Some T cells may be transferred from the graft donor. The CDR3 region is CASSDKRGGPNNEQFF. CDR3 bases: TGCGCCAGCAGTGATAAGCGGGGGGGGCCCAACAATGAGCAGTTCTTC.